The rows below give T cell receptor beta chains drawn from one sample of a study of shared clonotypes between healthy human individuals. Sequencing used immunoSEQ multiplex PCR; TCRdb keeps in-frame clones, though not all of them. The sample holds 75,000 to 100,000 clones; roughly 45% are singletons and the top ten take about 14%. Sequencing was performed on PBMCs. These receptors all stem from a middle-aged woman in good health. Some clones in this sample may be carry-over from other donors' samples. CDR3s include the opening cysteine and the closing phenylalanine or tryptophan. Fields, in order: V gene, clone size, D gene, J gene, CDR3 protein, CDR3 DNA. The D gene is left open where the match is weak. Not all rows give a size; the values are once, few, many and, for expanded clones, a class.

>TRBV7-2|.|.|TRBJ2-5
CASSLGTLETQYF
TGTGCCAGCAGCTTAGGGACCTTAGAGACCCAGTACTTC
>TRBV9|many|.|TRBJ2-7
CASSVETNSYEQYF
TGTGCCAGCAGCGTAGAAACTAACTCCTACGAGCAGTACTTC
>TRBV7-8|many|TRBD2|TRBJ2-7
CASSQRDSYVEQYF
TGTGCCAGCAGCCAGCGGGACTCGTATGTAGAGCAGTACTTC
>TRBV29-1|.|.|TRBJ2-6
CSVARDVHSGANVLTF
TGCAGCGTGGCTCGGGACGTCCACTCTGGGGCCAACGTCCTGACTTTC
>TRBV19|few|.|TRBJ2-2
CASSMRWERHGELFF
TGTGCCAGTAGTATGCGGTGGGAGCGTCATGGGGAGCTGTTTTTT
>TRBV7-9|few|.|TRBJ2-1
CASSLEGSVAEQFF
TGTGCCAGCAGCTTAGAGGGTAGCGTCGCTGAGCAGTTCTTC
>TRBV23-1|.|.|TRBJ2-5
CASGTVQYF
TGCGCCAGCGGGACTGTGCAGTACTTC
>TRBV30|many|TRBD1|TRBJ2-3
CAWSVGTEADTQYF
TGTGCCTGGAGTGTAGGGACAGAAGCAGATACGCAGTATTTT
>TRBV27|.|.|TRBJ2-5
CASSFEVRETQYF
TGTGCCAGCAGTTTTGAAGTAAGAGAGACCCAGTACTTC
>TRBV5-6|many|TRBD1|TRBJ2-5
CASSRDRAWGTQYF
TGTGCCAGCAGCCGGGACAGGGCCTGGGGGACCCAGTACTTC
>TRBV15|few|.|TRBJ2-6
CATSVLSGPSGANVLTF
TGTGCCACCAGCGTCCTATCGGGCCCCTCTGGGGCCAACGTCCTGACTTTC
>TRBV6-4|.|TRBD2|TRBJ2-3
CASSVGLAGSTDTQYF
TGTGCCAGCAGCGTGGGACTAGCGGGTAGCACAGATACGCAGTATTTT
>TRBV7-2|.|.|TRBJ1-1
CASTRGEDTRRGAFF
TGTGCCAGCACCCGCGGGGAAGACACAAGACGAGGAGCTTTCTTT
>TRBV6-5|.|TRBD1|TRBJ2-1
CASSYSPGQGRDEQFF
TGTGCCAGCAGTTACTCGCCGGGACAGGGGAGGGATGAGCAGTTCTTC
>TRBV7-8|.|TRBD2|TRBJ2-7
CASSFPSGYYEQYF
TGTGCCAGCAGCTTTCCTAGCGGTTACTACGAGCAGTACTTC
>TRBV6-6|.|.|TRBJ2-1
CASSYGPGGSNEQFF
TGTGCCAGCAGTTACGGTCCAGGGGGGTCCAATGAGCAGTTCTTC
>TRBV28|many|.|TRBJ1-4
CASSRAGPGNEKLFF
TGTGCCAGCAGCCGGGCCGGGCCGGGGAATGAAAAACTGTTTTTT
>TRBV28|once|TRBD1|TRBJ1-2
CASSPRTGQGYTF
TGTGCCAGCAGCCCCCGGACAGGTCAAGGCTACACCTTC
>TRBV9|few|TRBD2|TRBJ2-3
CASSVLAGGTDTQYF
TGTGCCAGCAGCGTCTTAGCGGGCGGCACAGATACGCAGTATTTT
>TRBV9|.|TRBD1|TRBJ1-5
CASSVLRRKGAGEPQHF
TGTGCCAGCAGCGTATTACGGCGGAAGGGGGCGGGGGAGCCCCAGCATTTT
>TRBV4-2|.|.|TRBJ2-7
CASSQGTEDRGYEQYF
TGTGCCAGCAGCCAAGGGACAGAAGATAGGGGCTACGAGCAGTACTTC
>TRBV4-1|few|TRBD1|TRBJ2-7
CASSLRGTGKDEQYF
TGCGCCAGCAGCCTCCGCGGGACAGGGAAGGACGAGCAGTACTTC
>TRBV5-8|.|.|TRBJ2-3
CASSLASTDTQYF
TGTGCCAGCAGCTTGGCTAGCACAGATACGCAGTATTTT
>TRBV7-9|few|TRBD1|TRBJ2-7
CASRPGQGTYEQYF
TGTGCCAGCAGACCCGGACAGGGCACCTACGAGCAGTACTTC
>TRBV28|.|TRBD2|TRBJ2-1
CASSFPRTSGTYNEQFF
TGTGCCAGCAGTTTCCCCCGTACTAGCGGGACCTACAATGAGCAGTTCTTC
>TRBV30|many|.|TRBJ2-5
CAWKDVRETQYF
TGTGCCTGGAAGGACGTTCGGGAGACCCAGTACTTC
>TRBV25-1|.|.|TRBJ2-1
CASTGGRGGELYNEQFF
TGTGCCAGCACTGGGGGGAGAGGGGGCGAACTCTACAATGAGCAGTTCTTC
>TRBV10-2|.|.|TRBJ2-7
CASHGSSYEQYF
TGCGCCAGCCACGGGAGCTCCTACGAGCAGTACTTC
>TRBV28|many|.|TRBJ2-7
CASSLIGRSRVYEQYF
TGTGCCAGCAGCCTCATTGGACGGAGTCGAGTCTACGAGCAGTACTTC
>TRBV6-4|many|TRBD2|TRBJ2-3
CASSSTSGRADTQYF
TGTGCCAGCAGCTCCACTAGCGGGAGAGCAGATACGCAGTATTTT
>TRBV30|many|.|TRBJ2-2
CAWSPGTRTGELFF
TGTGCCTGGAGTCCGGGGACACGTACCGGGGAGCTGTTTTTT
>TRBV30|few|.|TRBJ1-4
CAWSHPTETLFF
TGTGCCTGGAGTCACCCGACGGAAACACTGTTTTTT
>TRBV15|.|TRBD2|TRBJ2-7
CATSREGGRSYEQYF
TGTGCCACCAGCCGGGAGGGCGGAAGGTCCTACGAGCAGTACTTC
>TRBV18|.|.|TRBJ1-5
CASSPSQDQPQHF
TGTGCCAGCTCACCAAGCCAGGATCAGCCCCAGCATTTT
>TRBV20-1|.|TRBD2|TRBJ2-1
CSARNTSARFF
TGCAGTGCTAGAAACACTAGCGCTCGGTTCTTC